The clone carrying this TCR beta chain was recorded at least ten times. Antigen unknown. V shed 2 bases and J shed 6 bases, with 14 bases lying between them. Germline CDR1 SGHTA, CDR2 FQGNSA. The CDR3 spans 16 residues. TCRdb recomputed calls from the 5' RACE reads with MiXCR, one row per CDR3 protein. The sample lists 200,000 to 250,000 distinct CDR3 sequences, approximately 10% occurring once. The data originate from a study of CD8 T cells in ankylosing spondylitis. Study-level findings and limits: Blood of patients with ankylosing spondylitis appeared to be characterized by a TCR beta motif of several highly homologous variants.

Sequencing used blood, either unsorted or a sorted T cell fraction (not recorded which). The chain carries TRBV7-2 and TRBJ1-6; D gene ambiguous. This TCR was recovered from a male donor with ankylosing spondylitis or in good health (not recorded which). CDR3 bases: TGTGCCAGCAGCTTATTCGGCAGGCGACTTAATTCACCCCTCCACTTT. Residues: CASSLFGRRLNSPLHF.